A selection of T cell receptor beta chains follows, all from one sample in a study of cytomegalovirus exposure and HLA in healthy donors. Method: immunoSEQ multiplex PCR; TCRdb's copy keeps in-frame clones and lacks some. The sample contains some 190,000 clones, around 80% of which appear only once. The specimen was PBMCs. The receptor source for this set is a man between 18 and 29 years old in good health and CMV-seronegative. Both conserved end residues are part of each CDR3. The D gene is left open where the match is weak. Where a row states a size, it is once, few, many or the class of an expanded clone; other rows omit it.

J gene | V gene | D gene | CDR3 length | clone size | CDR3 DNA | CDR3 protein
TRBJ2-7 | TRBV11-3 | TRBD2 | 15 | NA | TGTGCCAGCAGCTTAGGAGGCCTAGCGGGAGTAGGGCAGTACTTC | CASSLGGLAGVGQYF
TRBJ2-3 | TRBV4-3 | NA | 14 | NA | TGCGCCAGCAGCGACGGCGCGGCGCCAGATACGCAGTATTTT | CASSDGAAPDTQYF
TRBJ2-2 | TRBV6-6 | NA | 14 | few | TGTGCCAGCAAAAAGCGCAGGAACACCGGGGAGCTGTTTTTT | CASKKRRNTGELFF
TRBJ2-1 | TRBV9 | TRBD2 | 15 | NA | TGTGCCAGCAGCGAGACTAGCGGGTCAAACAATGAGCAGTTCTTC | CASSETSGSNNEQFF
TRBJ2-7 | TRBV7-2 | NA | 14 | NA | TGTGCCAGCAGCTTAAGGGGGGGCGGGTACGAGCAGTACTTC | CASSLRGGGYEQYF
TRBJ2-3 | TRBV5-1 | TRBD1 | 16 | few | TGCGCCAGCAGCTTGGTGGCGGGACAGGGCACAGATACGCAGTATTTT | CASSLVAGQGTDTQYF
TRBJ2-1 | TRBV5-1 | NA | 16 | NA | TGCGCCAGCAGCTATGGAGCAGGGATTGTTAACAATGAGCAGTTCTTC | CASSYGAGIVNNEQFF
TRBJ2-5 | TRBV7-8 | TRBD2 | 15 | NA | TGTGCCAGCAGCTTAGTAGGGGCGGGAGAGGAGACCCAGTACTTC | CASSLVGAGEETQYF
TRBJ2-6 | TRBV6-4 | NA | 17 | NA | TGTGCCAGCAGTTACTCAGGGGCAGGTACCGGGGCCAACGTCCTGACTTTC | CASSYSGAGTGANVLTF
TRBJ1-6 | TRBV30 | TRBD1 | 14 | NA | TGTGCCTGGTGGACCGGACAGGGGAATTCACCCCTCCACTTT | CAWWTGQGNSPLHF
TRBJ2-7 | TRBV4-2 | TRBD2 | 15 | NA | TGTGCCAGCAGCCAAGGGTCTAGCGGCCTGTACGAGCAGTACTTC | CASSQGSSGLYEQYF
TRBJ2-2 | TRBV28 | TRBD1 | 18 | NA | TGTGCCAGCAGTTCCCTCACAGGGGACACCACGAACACCGGGGAGCTGTTTTTT | CASSSLTGDTTNTGELFF
TRBJ2-5 | TRBV4-3 | TRBD1 | 13 | once | TGCGCCAGCAGCCGGACAGGTGGAGAGACCCAGTACTTC | CASSRTGGETQYF
TRBJ1-1 | TRBV30 | TRBD1 | 14 | once | TGTGCCTGGAACCTTGGACAGGGGGTAACTGAAGCTTTCTTT | CAWNLGQGVTEAFF
TRBJ1-2 | TRBV6-1 | TRBD1 | 17 | NA | TGTGCCAGCAGTGATGGACAGGGGGAAACCCTACTTTATGGCTACACCTTC | CASSDGQGETLLYGYTF
TRBJ1-2 | TRBV10-3 | TRBD1 | 14 | NA | TGTGCCATCAGGGACGACAGGGTAGGTGATGGCTACACCTTC | CAIRDDRVGDGYTF
TRBJ2-1 | TRBV25-1 | TRBD1 | 14 | NA | TGTGCCAGCAGCCGGGACAGAACCTACAATGAGCAGTTCTTC | CASSRDRTYNEQFF
TRBJ1-1 | TRBV7-2 | TRBD1 | 14 | NA | TGTGCCAGCAGCCTCGGACAGGGAGGGGCTGAAGCTTTCTTT | CASSLGQGGAEAFF
TRBJ2-1 | TRBV5-1 | TRBD2 | 16 | NA | TGCGCCAGCAGCTCCTATGGACCACGGGAGGGCAATGAGCAGTTCTTC | CASSSYGPREGNEQFF
TRBJ1-5 | TRBV11-2 | NA | 13 | once | TGTGCCAGCAGCTTCATCTCAGGTCAGCCCCAGCATTTT | CASSFISGQPQHF
TRBJ2-7 | TRBV4-3 | TRBD1 | 15 | NA | TGCGCCAGCAGCCAATGGGGACAGGGCTCCTACGAGCAGTACTTC | CASSQWGQGSYEQYF
TRBJ1-1 | TRBV30 | NA | 15 | NA | TGTGCCTGGGATAGACAGTACTACTTGAACACTGAAGCTTTCTTT | CAWDRQYYLNTEAFF
TRBJ1-1 | TRBV6-5 | NA | 16 | NA | TGTGCCAGCAGTTACGGGCCCCAGGTTGTAGACACTGAAGCTTTCTTT | CASSYGPQVVDTEAFF
TRBJ2-7 | TRBV25-1 | NA | 13 | NA | TGTGCCAGCAGTGCCTCTCCCCCCTACGAGCAGTACTTC | CASSASPPYEQYF
TRBJ2-7 | TRBV4-1 | NA | 16 | NA | TGCGCCAGCAGCCAAGATGCGGCCAGGGTGGGGTACGAGCAGTACTTC | CASSQDAARVGYEQYF
TRBJ1-1 | TRBV5-1 | TRBD1 | 16 | NA | TGCGCCAGCAGCGGCCGGGACAGCGCCATGAACACTGAAGCTTTCTTT | CASSGRDSAMNTEAFF
TRBJ2-7 | TRBV6-5 | TRBD1 | 15 | NA | TGTGCCAGCACCGGGAACGGGCAGGGGGCCAACGAGCAGTACTTC | CASTGNGQGANEQYF
TRBJ2-1 | TRBV7-2 | NA | 16 | NA | TGTGCCAGCAGCTTAGAGGGGCCGTATCCGTACAATGAGCAGTTCTTC | CASSLEGPYPYNEQFF
TRBJ2-1 | TRBV7-9 | TRBD2 | 15 | NA | TGTGCCAGCAGCTTAACTAGCGGGGTCTACAATGAGCAGTTCTTC | CASSLTSGVYNEQFF
TRBJ2-2 | TRBV7-2 | NA | 16 | once | TGTGCCAGCAACGATTGGACAGACCTGAACACCGGGGAGCTGTTTTTT | CASNDWTDLNTGELFF
TRBJ1-1 | TRBV7-2 | NA | 14 | NA | TGTGCCAGCAGCTTAGTGGCGGGCGCGAGGGAAGCTTTCTTT | CASSLVAGAREAFF
TRBJ1-3 | TRBV7-9 | TRBD1 | 13 | NA | TGTGCCACCCACAGGGGGCACGGAAACACCATATATTTT | CATHRGHGNTIYF
TRBJ1-5 | TRBV19 | NA | 16 | NA | TGTGCCAGTAGTTTAAAGGACTCTGATAGCAATCAGCCCCAGCATTTT | CASSLKDSDSNQPQHF
TRBJ2-2 | TRBV7-9 | NA | 16 | NA | TGTGCCAGCAGCCCGCAGAATCTAGCAATTTCCGGGGAGCTGTTTTTT | CASSPQNLAISGELFF
TRBJ2-1 | TRBV20-1 | NA | 10 | NA | TGCAGTGCCTCGAGCGCTGAGCAGTTCTTC | CSASSAEQFF
TRBJ2-2 | TRBV6-5 | TRBD2 | 15 | NA | TGTGCCAGCAGGGGATGGACTAGCGGTACCGGGGAGCTGTTTTTT | CASRGWTSGTGELFF
TRBJ2-7 | TRBV5-5 | NA | 15 | NA | TGTGCCAGCAGCTTGGTTGGGGAGTGGGCCTACGAGCAGTACTTC | CASSLVGEWAYEQYF
TRBJ1-1 | TRBV6-5 | TRBD1 | 13 | few | TGTGCCAGCAGCCTGACAGGGCTAGCTGAAGCTTTCTTT | CASSLTGLAEAFF
TRBJ1-4 | TRBV5-6 | NA | 14 | NA | TGTGCCAGCAGCCCCACGGGAATTAATGAAAAACTGTTTTTT | CASSPTGINEKLFF
TRBJ1-1 | TRBV7-6 | NA | 17 | NA | TGTGCCAGCAGCCTCACGCCACACAACGAATTGAACACTGAAGCTTTCTTT | CASSLTPHNELNTEAFF
TRBJ2-7 | TRBV30 | TRBD2 | 16 | NA | TGTGCCTGGAGTACGCCGGGACTAGCGCCGCCCTACGAGCAGTACTTC | CAWSTPGLAPPYEQYF
TRBJ2-3 | TRBV9 | TRBD2 | 17 | NA | TGTGCCAGCAGCCCCACCCGGACTAGTGAAGGCACAGATACGCAGTATTTT | CASSPTRTSEGTDTQYF
TRBJ2-5 | TRBV5-1 | TRBD2 | 14 | few | TGCGCCAGCAGCCCCGGACTAGCGTCAGAGACCCAGTACTTC | CASSPGLASETQYF
TRBJ1-5 | TRBV5-1 | TRBD1 | 15 | NA | TGCGCCAGTCGAACCGGGACAGGGGCGTCTCAGCCCCAGCATTTT | CASRTGTGASQPQHF
TRBJ2-3 | TRBV18 | NA | 14 | NA | TGTGCCAGCTCACAGGGACTGAGCACAGATACGCAGTATTTT | CASSQGLSTDTQYF
TRBJ1-6 | TRBV2 | NA | 14 | NA | TGTGCCAGCAGTGAAGGGCCGACTATTTCACCCCTCCACTTT | CASSEGPTISPLHF
TRBJ2-3 | TRBV7-2 | TRBD2 | 15 | NA | TGTGCCAGCAGTCTCACTAGCGGTGGCACAGATACGCAGTATTTT | CASSLTSGGTDTQYF